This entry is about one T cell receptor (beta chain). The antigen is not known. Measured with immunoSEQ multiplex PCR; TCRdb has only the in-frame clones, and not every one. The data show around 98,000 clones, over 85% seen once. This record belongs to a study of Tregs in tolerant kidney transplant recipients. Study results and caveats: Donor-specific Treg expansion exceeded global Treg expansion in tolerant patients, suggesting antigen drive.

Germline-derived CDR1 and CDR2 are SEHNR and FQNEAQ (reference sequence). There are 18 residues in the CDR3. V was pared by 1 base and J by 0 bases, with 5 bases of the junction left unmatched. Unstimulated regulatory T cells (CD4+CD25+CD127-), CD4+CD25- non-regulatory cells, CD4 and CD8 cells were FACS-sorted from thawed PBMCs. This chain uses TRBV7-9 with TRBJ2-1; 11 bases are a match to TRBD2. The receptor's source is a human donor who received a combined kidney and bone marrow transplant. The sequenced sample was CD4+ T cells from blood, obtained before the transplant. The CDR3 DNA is TGTGCCAGCAGCTTAGGGACTAGCGGGTACTACTCCTACAATGAGCAGTTCTTC. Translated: CASSLGTSGYYSYNEQFF.